What follows is one TCR beta chain and its context. Its target is not known. This entry belongs to a study of cytomegalovirus exposure and HLA in healthy donors. The trim removed 6 bases at V and 3 bases at J, leaving 6 bases unmatched. Germline CDR1 LNHDA, CDR2 SQIVND (reference sequence). The CDR3 is 15 amino acids. General study findings and limits: One cluster of highly shared sequence variants probably arose as a sequencing artifact. For TCR beta chains, V- and J-gene trimming was later linked to a missense DCLRE1C variant. In the analysis, some V segments, TRBV6-2 and TRBV6-3 included, were excluded as indistinguishable.

Researchers ran the PCR with 60 Vbeta and 13 Jbeta primers. This table comes from immunoSEQ multiplex PCR, and its TCRdb copy is limited to in-frame clones, with some not included. The sample contains over 75,000 clones, 60% to 80% of which appear only once. Material: PBMCs. The clonotype originates from a female donor in good health and CMV-seronegative. The gene calls are TRBV19 and TRBJ2-5; 11 nucleotides align to TRBD2. CDR3 loop: CASRGLAVGEETQYF. CDR3 DNA: TGTGCCAGTAGGGGACTAGCGGTTGGGGAAGAGACCCAGTACTTC. Complete variable domain (other parts from reference TRBV19 and TRBJ2-5): DGGITQSPKYLFRKEGQNVTLSCEQNLNHDAMYWYRQDPGQGLRLIYYSQIVNDFQKGDIAEGYSVSREKKESFPLTVTSAQKNPTAFYLCASRGLAVGEETQYFGPGTRLLVL.